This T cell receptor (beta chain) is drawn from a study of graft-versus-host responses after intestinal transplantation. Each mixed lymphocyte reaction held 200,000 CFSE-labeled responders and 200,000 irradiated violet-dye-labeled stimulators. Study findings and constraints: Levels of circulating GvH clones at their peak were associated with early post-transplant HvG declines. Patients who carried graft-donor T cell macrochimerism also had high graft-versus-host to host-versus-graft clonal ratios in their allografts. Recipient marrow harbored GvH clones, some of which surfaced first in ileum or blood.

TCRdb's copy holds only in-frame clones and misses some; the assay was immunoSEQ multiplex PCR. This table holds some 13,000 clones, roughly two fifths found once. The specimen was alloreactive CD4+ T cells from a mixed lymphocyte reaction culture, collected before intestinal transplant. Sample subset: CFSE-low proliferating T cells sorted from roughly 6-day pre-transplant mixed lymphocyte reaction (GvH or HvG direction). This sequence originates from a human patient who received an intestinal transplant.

CDR3: CASSSPSFGGYTF. CDR3 DNA: TGTGCCAGCAGTTCTCCCTCCTTCGGGGGCTACACCTTC. The rearrangement joins TRBV6-5 to TRBJ1-2; D remains ambiguous. CDR1 and CDR2 (germline): MNHEY, SVGAGI. The CDR3 totals 13 residues. Trimming removed 4 bases at V and 8 bases at J, with 14 bases between.